A single sample is the source of the 17 T cell receptor beta chains below, sequenced in a study of T cells in Graves' hyperthyroidism and ophthalmopathy. Amplification of TCR beta CDR3 regions was performed using RNA transcripts as template. Initially, a first-round RT-PCR of the TCR CDR3 employed the HTBI primer set. TCRdb fed the multiplex PCR reads into MiXCR, producing one record per CDR3 protein. The sample lists 350,000 or so distinct CDR3 sequences; about 18% were seen once. Sequencing input: blood. The receptor set was obtained from a woman aged 30 to 39 with Graves' hyperthyroidism that later progressed to Graves' ophthalmopathy.

The table lists this clonotype with many counts. This chain connects TRBV28 to TRBJ1-2; 10 bases align to TRBD1. After removal of 6 bases from V and 7 bases from J, the junction contained 8 bases not matched to a gene. CDR1 is MDHEN and CDR2 is SYDVKM in the germline V gene. The CDR3 has 14 residues. This chain's CDR3 is CASRSTTGGAGYTF. DNA of the CDR3: TGTGCCAGCAGATCAACGACAGGGGGCGCTGGCTACACCTTC.

This clonotype has more than one count but fewer than ten. The J gene is TRBJ2-7, the V gene TRBV19; TRBD2 aligns across 10 bases. V was clipped by 9 bases and J by 0 bases; unmatched bases: 11. The CDR3 contains 16 residues. Germline V lookup: CDR1 LNHDA, CDR2 SQIVND (reference sequence). CDR3 nucleotides: TGTGCCAGCTCGCCGGCCGGGACTAGCGTCTCCTACGAGCAGTACTTC. This gives the protein CASSPAGTSVSYEQYF.

This clonotype was seen many times. The rearrangement uses TRBV5-1 and TRBJ2-7; tentatively, D is TRBD1 (6 bases). Germline assignment: CDR1 SGHRS and CDR2 YFSETQ. V was cut by 5 bases and J by 0 bases, with 15 bases left in between. The CDR3 sequence is 15 residues long. The CDR3: CASRKFGQPSYEQYF. As DNA, the CDR3 is TGCGCCAGCAGAAAATTCGGACAGCCCTCCTACGAGCAGTACTTC.

This clonotype appeared many times. The rearrangement joins TRBV11-2 to TRBJ1-1, with 10 bases that match TRBD1. Unmatched junction bases numbered 2, after V lost 4 bases and J lost 3 bases. This CDR3 comprises 14 residues. CDR1 is SGHAT, CDR2 FQNNGV, per germline. The CDR3 is CASSSTGGYTEAFF. DNA for the CDR3: TGTGCCAGCAGCTCGACAGGGGGCTACACTGAAGCTTTCTTT.

This clonotype has ten or more counts. The chain links TRBV20-1 to TRBJ2-7, with 13 bases identical to TRBD2. The CDR3 consists of 16 residues. The V and J ends lost 6 bases and 1 base, in that order; junction bases with no gene match: 9. Germline-derived CDR1 and CDR2 are DFQATT and SNEGSKA (reference sequence). CDR3 region: CSAAGLAGVVSYEQYF. DNA of the CDR3: TGCAGTGCAGCCGGACTAGCGGGAGTTGTTTCCTACGAGCAGTACTTC.

In this sample, this clonotype turned up many times. V is TRBV12-3 or TRBV12-4 and J is TRBJ1-3; D possibly corresponds to TRBD1 (6 bases). The V end was cut by 6 bases, the J end by 4 bases, with 16 bases between. The CDR3 contains 15 residues. CDR3 amino acids: CASRWPRGPGNTIYF. The CDR3 coding sequence is TGTGCCAGCAGATGGCCCAGGGGTCCCGGAAACACCATATATTTT.

At least ten counts were recorded for this clonotype. The chain has TRBV12-3 or TRBV12-4 and TRBJ1-2, with 7 bases that match TRBD1. V was pared by 5 bases and J by 6 bases, with 6 bases of the junction left unmatched. This CDR3 comprises 13 residues. The CDR3 spells CASSRRQGDGYTF. In nucleotides, the CDR3 is TGTGCCAGCAGTCGGCGACAGGGCGATGGCTACACCTTC.

As concerns this clonotype: This could be a read error, since a much larger clone is one nucleotide away. The chain joins TRBV28 to TRBJ2-7; 10 bases align to TRBD1. The V gene's germline CDR1 is MDHEN and CDR2 SYDVKM. This CDR3 has 13 amino acids. The CDR3, as DNA: TGTGCCAGCGGGGGACAGGGGACCTACGAGCAGCACTTC. Translation gives CASGGQGTYEQHF.

This sequence joins TRBV18 and TRBJ1-5; D not certain. Trimming shortened V by 3 bases and J by 15 bases, and 15 bases separated the two germline ends. Germline CDR1 is KGHSH and CDR2 is LQKENI. The CDR3 is 12 amino acids. The DNA for the CDR3 is TGTGCCAGCTCACCGATCCGAGCCTTCCTGCATTTT. Encoded protein: CASSPIRAFLHF.

At least ten counts were recorded for this clonotype. The chain is built from TRBV28 and TRBJ2-7; tentative D call: TRBD1 (6 bases). The V end was cut by 7 bases, the J end by 3 bases, with 13 bases between. The CDR3 totals 13 residues. Per germline, CDR1 MDHEN and CDR2 SYDVKM. This CDR3 reads CASIGTPDYEQYF. DNA of the CDR3: TGTGCCAGCATAGGGACACCCGACTACGAGCAGTACTTC.

V usage is TRBV7-9 and J usage is TRBJ2-5, with D possibly TRBD2 on 6 matching bases. Trimming removed 5 bases from V and 2 bases from J, with 27 bases in between. Germline V gene sequence: CDR1 SEHNR, CDR2 FQNEAQ (reference sequence). The CDR3 contains 19 residues. CDR3 coding DNA: TGTGCCAGCAGCCCCCCCGTCCGGGGGACGCGATCCGGTCAAGAGACCCAGTACTTC. Translated: CASSPPVRGTRSGQETQYF.

In this sample, this clonotype turned up a few times. The chain links TRBV12-3 or TRBV12-4 to TRBJ2-1; 7 nucleotides agree with TRBD2. The V segment lost 4 bases and the J segment 5 bases; nucleotides outside the gene matches: 5. CDR3 length: 14 amino acids. The CDR3 protein is CASSSSGYNNEQFF. The CDR3 DNA follows: TGTGCCAGCAGTTCTAGCGGATACAACAATGAGCAGTTCTTC.

The chain has TRBV20-1 and TRBJ2-3; D not resolved. The CDR3 extends over 10 amino acids. The V gene lost 6 bases and the J gene lost 3 bases, with 4 bases spanning the gap. The germline CDR1 and CDR2 sequences are DFQATT and SNEGSKA (reference sequence). CDR3 bases: TGCAGTGCCCGTACAGATACGCAGTATTTT. Encoded protein: CSARTDTQYF.

This clonotype has ten or more counts. The J gene is TRBJ1-1, the V gene TRBV5-1, with unresolved D. Trimming left V 2 bases short and J 4 bases short, with 18 bases between. Germline V gives CDR1 SGHRS, CDR2 YFSETQ. The CDR3 covers 16 residues. CDR3: CASSFTSGGKSTEAFF. CDR3 coding DNA: TGCGCCAGCAGCTTCACTTCGGGAGGGAAGAGCACTGAAGCTTTCTTT. Full variable domain (missing parts from reference TRBV5-1 and TRBJ1-1): KAGVTQTPRYLIKTRGQQVTLSCSPISGHRSVSWYQQTPGQGLQFLFEYFSETQRNKGNFPGRFSGRQFSNSRSEMNVSTLELGDSALYLCASSFTSGGKSTEAFFGQGTRLTVV.

This rearrangement joins TRBV4-2 to TRBJ1-1; D call uncertain. This CDR3 has 15 amino acids. Germline CDR1 and CDR2: LGHNA and YNFKEQ. Trimming took off 3 bases at V and 11 bases at J, with 22 bases between the two ends. The CDR3 DNA is TGTGCCAGCAGCCACACCGGTATCGGGCCCAAGAGCGCTTTCTTT. Amino acids: CASSHTGIGPKSAFF.

This clonotype has a handful of counts. The V call is TRBV20-1, the J call TRBJ2-3, with TRBD2 matching 13 bases. CDR1 and CDR2 from the germline V gene are DFQATT and SNEGSKA (reference sequence). V dropped 7 bases and J dropped 2; count of bases not matched to a gene: 3. The CDR3 covers 14 residues. CDR3 DNA: TGCAGTGAGGGGACTAGCGGGATCACAGATACGCAGTATTTT. Translating it yields CSEGTSGITDTQYF.

This clonotype was seen many times. V and J are TRBV2 and TRBJ1-3; D gene uncertain. CDR3 size: 17 residues. V lost 5 bases, J lost 6 bases, and 23 bases lay in between. CDR1 is SNHLY, CDR2 FYNNEI, per germline. The CDR3 DNA reads as TGTGCCAGCAGTCAGAATGTCGCATTAGGGTCGGTAAACACCATATATTTT. Its translation is CASSQNVALGSVNTIYF.